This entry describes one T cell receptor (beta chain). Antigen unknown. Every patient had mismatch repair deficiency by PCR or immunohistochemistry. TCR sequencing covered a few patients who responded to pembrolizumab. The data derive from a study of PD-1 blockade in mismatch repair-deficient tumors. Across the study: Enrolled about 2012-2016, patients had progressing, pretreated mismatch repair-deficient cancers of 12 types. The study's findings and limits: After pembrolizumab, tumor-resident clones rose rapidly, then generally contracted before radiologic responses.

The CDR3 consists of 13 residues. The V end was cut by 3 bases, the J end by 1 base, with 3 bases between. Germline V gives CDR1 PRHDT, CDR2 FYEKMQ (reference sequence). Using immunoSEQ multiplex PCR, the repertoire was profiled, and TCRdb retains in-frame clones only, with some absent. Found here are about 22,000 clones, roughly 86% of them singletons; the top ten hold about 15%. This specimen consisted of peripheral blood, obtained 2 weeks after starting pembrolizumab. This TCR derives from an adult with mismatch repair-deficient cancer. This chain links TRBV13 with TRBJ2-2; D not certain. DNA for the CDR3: TGTGCCAGCAGCTTGGGGAACACCGGGGAGCTGTTTTTT. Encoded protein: CASSLGNTGELFF.